These T cell receptor beta chains were read from a single sample in a study of T cell responses to AZD1222 COVID-19 vaccine. The assay was immunoSEQ multiplex PCR, and TCRdb's table has in-frame clones only and misses some. The sample holds some 110,000 clones; over 90% are singletons and the top ten take less than 5%. The specimen was peripheral blood, collected on day 0 of AZD1222 vaccination. These receptors came from an adult in good health. Both conserved end residues are part of each CDR3. Fields, in order: CDR3 protein, V gene, clone size. The size of a clone is reported for some rows only, either as once, few or many, or as a class for expanded clones.

CASSRSGTGYGYTF	TRBV3-1/TRBV3-2	once
CASSKGGQYNEQFF	TRBV21-1	.
CASSLVGVGKNTGELFF	TRBV7-6	.
CASSPTGGLGGTEAFF	TRBV18	.
CATSDLPRELFF	TRBV24-1	.
CASSTSQGTNYGYTF	TRBV6-5	.
CATHTQGRRNYEQYF	TRBV10-3	few
CASGRGRYNEQFF	TRBV19	.
CASSLGRREAFF	TRBV13	.
CASRLNNEQFF	TRBV5-4	.
CASSSSLNRNYGYTF	TRBV6-5	.
CASSLEDGYYEQYF	TRBV5-1	.
CASSQYNEQFF	TRBV6-5	.
CASSWAHGNTIYF	TRBV11-2	.
CASSSLGQQPTGELFF	TRBV2	.
CATSRVVSGYNEQFF	TRBV15	.
CASSLANRGNTIYF	TRBV7-9	.
CASSRASGTSVYEQYF	TRBV7-8	.
CASRFGTSGRADTQYF	TRBV7-2	.
CASSRGTGNEQYF	TRBV7-8	once
CAWSVPGSYEQYF	TRBV30	.
CSVDWGDGTEAFF	TRBV29-1	.
CASSPPTDNLYEQYF	TRBV5-1	.
CATSDPGRGTEAFF	TRBV24-1	.
CAWIGGDEQYF	TRBV30	.